This is a list of T cell receptor beta chains from one sample in a study of blood T cell repertoires in COVID-19. Sequenced by immunoSEQ multiplex PCR; TCRdb stores in-frame clones only, minus some. The sample yields fewer than 200,000 clones, approximately 86% seen once. The sample consisted of peripheral blood. These receptors were taken from a woman aged 45 to 65 with acute or convalescent COVID-19. CDR3s include the opening cysteine and the closing phenylalanine or tryptophan. The D gene is left open where the match is weak. Clone size is shown for a subset of rows, as once, few, many or a class of expanded clone.

V,size,D,length,J,CDR3,DNA
TRBV6-5,NA,NA,12,TRBJ1-1,CASKDSNTEAFF,TGTGCCAGCAAGGACTCGAACACTGAAGCTTTCTTT
TRBV5-4,NA,NA,13,TRBJ2-5,CASSPGRGETQYF,TGTGCCAGCAGCCCCGGGAGAGGTGAGACCCAGTACTTC
TRBV13,NA,NA,14,TRBJ2-2,CASSYRGGVGELFF,TGTGCCAGCAGCTACCGCGGAGGGGTCGGGGAGCTGTTTTTT
TRBV29-1,NA,NA,13,TRBJ1-4,CSVCSDAAEKLFF,TGCAGCGTGTGCTCGGATGCGGCCGAAAAACTGTTTTTT
TRBV7-2,NA,NA,13,TRBJ2-5,CASSLAGAETQYF,TGTGCCAGCAGCTTAGCGGGGGCAGAGACCCAGTACTTC
TRBV19,NA,TRBD2,15,TRBJ2-3,CASSVLAGGGDTQYF,TGTGCCAGTAGTGTACTAGCGGGAGGGGGAGATACGCAGTATTTT
TRBV27,NA,NA,14,TRBJ2-7,CASSARVISYEQYF,TGTGCCTCCTCCGCCAGGGTCATTTCCTACGAGCAGTACTTC
TRBV9,NA,TRBD1,15,TRBJ1-3,CASSTGQGSGNTIYF,TGTGCCAGCAGCACGGGACAGGGTTCAGGAAACACCATATATTTT
TRBV6-5,NA,NA,13,TRBJ1-5,CASRPLRNQPQHF,TGTGCCAGCAGGCCCCTTCGGAATCAGCCCCAGCATTTT
TRBV30,NA,NA,13,TRBJ2-1,CAWSGYRDNEQFF,TGTGCCTGGAGTGGATACAGGGACAATGAGCAGTTCTTC
TRBV30,NA,NA,14,TRBJ1-5,CAWSTGNLREPQHF,TGTGCCTGGTCGACTGGAAACCTTAGAGAGCCCCAGCATTTT
TRBV2,NA,TRBD1,16,TRBJ2-7,CASIYGTGGLLYEQYF,TGTGCCAGCATATACGGGACAGGGGGTCTCCTCTACGAGCAGTACTTC
TRBV3-1/TRBV3-2,few,TRBD1,14,TRBJ2-5,CASSRTGQQETQYF,TGTGCCAGCAGTCGGACAGGGCAACAAGAGACCCAGTACTTC
TRBV19,NA,NA,14,TRBJ2-7,CASSSGTGAYEQYF,TGTGCCAGTAGCTCCGGGACGGGGGCCTACGAGCAGTACTTC
TRBV18,NA,TRBD1,15,TRBJ2-3,CASSGQGAFTDTQYF,TGTGCCAGCTCGGGACAGGGGGCGTTCACAGATACGCAGTATTTT
TRBV24-1,NA,TRBD1,16,TRBJ2-3,CATSDFPGQGTDTQYF,TGTGCCACCAGTGATTTCCCGGGACAGGGCACAGATACGCAGTATTTT
TRBV2,NA,TRBD1,11,TRBJ1-1,CASFGQGKAFF,TGTGCCAGCTTTGGACAGGGAAAGGCTTTCTTT
TRBV11-2,few,NA,14,TRBJ1-1,CASSLEGQYTEAFF,TGTGCCAGCAGCTTAGAGGGACAATACACTGAAGCTTTCTTT
TRBV5-6,NA,TRBD1,15,TRBJ1-3,CASSSWTGSGNTIYF,TGTGCCAGCAGCTCCTGGACAGGCTCTGGAAACACCATATATTTT
TRBV9,NA,TRBD2,19,TRBJ2-1,CASSPRTSGGLGSYNEQFF,TGTGCCAGCAGCCCCCGGACTAGCGGGGGGCTCGGCTCCTACAATGAGCAGTTCTTC
TRBV19,NA,TRBD1,17,TRBJ1-2,CASTLEGQGPLTNGYTF,TGTGCCAGTACCCTAGAAGGACAGGGGCCCCTCACCAATGGCTACACCTTC
TRBV6-5,NA,NA,15,TRBJ1-4,CASSSNGQSNEKLFF,TGTGCCAGCAGTTCCAACGGACAGAGTAATGAAAAACTGTTTTTT
TRBV5-1,NA,NA,16,TRBJ2-1,CASSLLIFQRANEQFF,TGCGCCAGCAGCTTGTTAATCTTCCAGCGGGCTAATGAGCAGTTCTTC
TRBV6-5,NA,NA,15,TRBJ1-1,CASSSRGGMNTEAFF,TGTGCCAGCAGCTCCCGTGGGGGCATGAACACTGAAGCTTTCTTT
TRBV4-3,NA,NA,15,TRBJ1-2,CASSQSYTVNYGYTF,TGCGCCAGCAGCCAAAGCTATACAGTTAACTATGGCTACACCTTC
TRBV19,NA,TRBD1,14,TRBJ1-2,CASTRGQGQGGYTF,TGTGCCAGTACCAGAGGACAGGGTCAGGGTGGCTACACCTTC
TRBV6-5,NA,NA,14,TRBJ2-5,CASSYSGDQETQYF,TGTGCCAGCAGTTACTCAGGGGACCAAGAGACCCAGTACTTC
TRBV6-1,NA,NA,16,TRBJ2-7,CASSEALPSVGYEQYF,TGTGCCAGCAGTGAAGCGCTACCTAGCGTAGGCTACGAGCAGTACTTC
TRBV18,once,TRBD1,15,TRBJ1-1,CASSPGDRSGGEAFF,TGTGCCAGCTCACCGGGGGACAGGAGTGGTGGGGAAGCTTTCTTT
TRBV5-1,NA,NA,16,TRBJ1-1,CASSSPTPGGGTEAFF,TGCGCCAGCAGCTCGCCCACTCCGGGGGGTGGCACTGAAGCTTTCTTT
TRBV15,few,TRBD2,15,TRBJ2-7,CATSPGRDVGYEQYF,TGTGCCACCAGCCCGGGGAGGGATGTGGGCTACGAGCAGTACTTC
TRBV15,once,TRBD2,18,TRBJ2-1,CATSRGEATSSRYNEQFF,TGTGCCACCAGCAGAGGGGAGGCGACTAGCAGTCGATACAATGAGCAGTTCTTC
TRBV5-1,NA,TRBD1,17,TRBJ2-1,CASSLDRTGGSYNEQFF,TGCGCCAGCAGCTTGGACCGGACAGGGGGCTCCTACAATGAGCAGTTCTTC
TRBV19,once,TRBD1,16,TRBJ2-3,CASRFPGQGSSDTQYF,TGTGCCAGTAGATTTCCGGGACAGGGTTCGTCAGATACGCAGTATTTT
TRBV4-3,NA,TRBD1,15,TRBJ2-7,CASSQQGARAYEQYF,TGCGCCAGCAGCCAACAGGGGGCACGGGCCTACGAGCAGTACTTC
TRBV30,NA,NA,16,TRBJ2-4,CAWSAPGILAKNIQYF,TGTGCCTGGAGTGCCCCAGGGATCCTAGCCAAAAACATTCAGTACTTC
TRBV9,NA,TRBD1,17,TRBJ2-7,CASSADLSGTGDYEQYF,TGTGCCAGCAGCGCCGACCTCTCCGGGACAGGAGACTACGAGCAGTACTTC
TRBV24-1,NA,NA,14,TRBJ2-3,CATSDLLSGDTQYF,TGTGCCACCAGTGATTTGCTGAGCGGGGATACGCAGTATTTT
TRBV5-1,NA,NA,13,TRBJ2-7,CASSLSPGEEQYF,TGCGCCAGCAGCTTGTCGCCGGGGGAAGAGCAGTACTTC
TRBV29-1,NA,NA,16,TRBJ2-5,CSVGGKDWARVETQYF,TGCAGCGTTGGCGGCAAGGACTGGGCGAGAGTAGAGACCCAGTACTTC
TRBV5-1,NA,NA,15,TRBJ1-4,CASSFSGPPPEKLFF,TGCGCCAGCAGCTTCTCAGGGCCCCCACCCGAAAAACTGTTTTTT
TRBV27,NA,NA,15,TRBJ1-6,CASTTMGGGNSPLHF,TGTGCCAGCACCACTATGGGGGGTGGCAATTCACCCCTCCACTTT
TRBV11-3,once,TRBD1,18,TRBJ2-1,CASSITRKNRGSYNEQFF,TGTGCCAGCAGCATAACCCGCAAAAACAGGGGTTCGTACAATGAGCAGTTCTTC
TRBV3-1/TRBV3-2,NA,NA,16,TRBJ1-1,CASSQRGDRAPPEAFF,TGTGCCAGCAGCCAACGGGGGGATAGGGCGCCACCTGAAGCTTTCTTT
TRBV7-3,NA,NA,14,TRBJ2-7,CASSLYPGNYEQYF,TGTGCCAGCAGCTTATATCCAGGAAACTACGAGCAGTACTTC
TRBV29-1,NA,NA,13,TRBJ1-1,CSVVSGDNTEAFF,TGCAGCGTTGTATCGGGGGATAACACTGAAGCTTTCTTT
TRBV7-3,NA,TRBD1,13,TRBJ2-7,CASGQGPLYEQYF,TGTGCCAGCGGACAGGGCCCATTGTACGAGCAGTACTTC
TRBV20-1,NA,NA,11,TRBJ1-1,CSGRNSEEAFF,TGCAGTGGAAGGAACAGTGAGGAAGCTTTCTTT
TRBV7-9,NA,NA,16,TRBJ1-5,CASSPSTGGGGQPQHF,TGTGCCAGCAGCCCTAGTACCGGGGGAGGAGGTCAGCCCCAGCATTTT